Listed below are T cell receptor beta chains from one sample, sequenced in a study of shared clonotypes between healthy human individuals. Sequencing used immunoSEQ multiplex PCR; TCRdb keeps in-frame clones, though not all of them. In the table there are about 580,000 clones, roughly 98% of which are singletons. Sequencing was performed on naive CD8+ T cells sorted from blood. Receptors originate from a man aged 30 to 39 in good health. Both conserved end residues are part of each CDR3. Each record gives: D gene, J gene, V gene, CDR3 DNA, CDR3 protein. A D gene is named only where the DNA matches it firmly.

>.|TRBJ2-1|TRBV5-1
TGCGCCAGCAGCTTAAGCGGCAATTACAATGAGCAGTTCTTC
CASSLSGNYNEQFF
>.|TRBJ2-7|TRBV14
TGTGCCAGCAGCCAAGATGCGGCGCGCATGGGGAGCTACGAGCAGTACTTC
CASSQDAARMGSYEQYF
>.|TRBJ2-3|TRBV4-2
TGTGCCAGCAGCCAAGTTGCGGGAAGCACAGATACGCAGTATTTT
CASSQVAGSTDTQYF
>.|TRBJ2-7|TRBV7-9
TGTGCCAGCAGCTTAACTCAGGGACCGAACTACGAGCAGTACTTC
CASSLTQGPNYEQYF
>.|TRBJ1-2|TRBV5-1
TGCGCCAGCAGCTTGGTACCCCCCGACGGCTACACCTTC
CASSLVPPDGYTF
>.|TRBJ2-1|TRBV28
TGTGCCAGTCCTTACAGGACCCACTCCTACAATGAGCAGTTCTTC
CASPYRTHSYNEQFF
>TRBD1|TRBJ1-5|TRBV13
TGTGCCAGCAGCGACGGACAGGGCAATCAGCCCCAGCATTTT
CASSDGQGNQPQHF
>.|TRBJ2-1|TRBV29-1
TGCAGCGTTGAAGGCGGCGAGAGCTCCTACAATGAGCAGTTCTTC
CSVEGGESSYNEQFF
>.|TRBJ1-1|TRBV30
TGTGCCTGGAGCGTGAACATTGAAGCTTTCTTT
CAWSVNIEAFF
>.|TRBJ2-5|TRBV7-9
TGTGCCAGCAGCTTAGGAGTTTGGGAGACCCAGTACTTC
CASSLGVWETQYF
>.|TRBJ2-1|TRBV4-3
TGCGCCAGCAGCCAAGAGGTGCGGTACAATGAGCAGTTCTTC
CASSQEVRYNEQFF
>.|TRBJ2-1|TRBV5-5
TGTGCCAGCAGCTTGGTGGGGGATGAGCAGTTCTTC
CASSLVGDEQFF
>.|TRBJ1-5|TRBV7-6
TGTGCCAGCAGCTTAGGGGCCAATCAGCCCCAGCATTTT
CASSLGANQPQHF
>TRBD1|TRBJ2-7|TRBV4-1
TGCGCCAGCAGCCCGGGACAGGGGACCTACGAGCAGTACTTC
CASSPGQGTYEQYF